These 24 T cell receptor beta chains were all obtained from the same sample, sequenced in a study of vaccination and CD4 T cells after COVID-19. Cultured CD4+ T cell DNA was sequenced using the Oncomine TCR Beta short-read assay. Each CDR3 protein is one row after TCRdb ran MiXCR on the PCR reads. The data hold some 18,000 distinct CDR3 sequences, with over 25% observed a single time. Treatment denoted: approximately 11-day PBMC culture with coronavirus spike peptide pools or control peptides (ViraFEST assay). The antigens for these receptors are not known. The sample comprised cultured CD4+ T cells from blood. The receptors originated from a human donor with COVID-19.

This clonotype was counted between two and nine times. The J gene is TRBJ1-2, the V gene TRBV7-2; D is ambiguous. Germline lookup yields CDR1 SGHTA and CDR2 FQGNSA. Trimming took 5 bases from V and 1 from J, leaving 8 bases between them. CDR3 length: 13 residues. The CDR3 is CASSPPGNYGYTF. The CDR3 DNA reads TGTGCCAGCAGCCCGCCGGGTAACTATGGCTACACCTTC.

This chain links TRBV6-1 with TRBJ1-2, with TRBD1 matching 9 bases. The CDR3 sequence is 15 residues long. In germline, CDR1 is MNHNS, CDR2 SASEGT. With V trimmed by 6 bases and J by 4 bases, 9 bases remained unmatched. CDR3 residues: CASRGGQGSFYGYTF. The DNA for the CDR3 is TGTGCCAGCAGAGGGGGACAGGGCTCTTTCTATGGCTACACCTTC.

The chain joins TRBV20-1 to TRBJ2-1; D is perhaps TRBD1 or TRBD2 (5 bases each). CDR1 is DFQATT and CDR2 is SNEGSKA in the germline V gene (reference sequence). The CDR3 length is 16 residues. The V end was cut by 1 base, the J end by 5 bases, with 18 bases between. The CDR3: CSARVVIGTPDNEQFF. The CDR3 coding sequence is TGCAGTGCTAGAGTTGTGATCGGGACCCCTGACAATGAGCAGTTCTTC.

CDR3 in amino acids: CASSLPTGGQFF. The CDR3 nucleotides are TGTGCCAGCAGTTTACCCACGGGGGGGCAGTTCTTC. This chain uses TRBV6-5 with TRBJ2-1, with 7 bases identical to TRBD2. This CDR3 is built from 12 residues. V shed 4 bases, J shed 12 bases, and the junction held 6 bases outside the gene matches. Germline V CDR1 and CDR2: MNHEY, SVGAGI.

This clonotype was seen a handful of times. This chain connects TRBV24-1 to TRBJ2-1, with TRBD1 as a possible D gene (7 bases). CDR3 size: 16 residues. V was trimmed by 3 bases and J by 5 bases, leaving 16 bases between them. Germline CDR1 is KGHDR and CDR2 is SFDVKD. CDR3 DNA: TGTGCCACCAGTGATCCGCGGGGACAGACTCACAATGAGCAGTTCTTC. Amino acid sequence: CATSDPRGQTHNEQFF.

This clonotype has a handful of counts. The chain couples TRBV6-1 to TRBJ1-5; possible D gene TRBD1, 6 bases. The CDR3 loop spans 14 amino acids. Germline CDR1 and CDR2: MNHNS and SASEGT. V lost 6 bases and J 5 bases, leaving 14 bases between the germline ends. This CDR3 reads CASSGTGLYQPQHF. The CDR3 DNA reads TGTGCCAGCAGCGGAACAGGGCTTTATCAGCCCCAGCATTTT.

This chain connects TRBV14 to TRBJ1-2, with D perhaps matching TRBD1 (5 bases). The CDR3 has 15 residues. The V gene lost 0 bases and the J gene lost 6 bases, with 14 bases spanning the gap. Per the germline V gene, CDR1 is SGHDN and CDR2 is FVKESK. CDR3 sequence reads: CASSQDFRTLDGYTF. The CDR3 DNA follows: TGTGCCAGCAGCCAAGATTTTCGGACACTGGATGGCTACACCTTC.

The table lists this clonotype with a few counts. The V call is TRBV11-1, the J call TRBJ1-2, with D perhaps matching TRBD1 (6 bases). Germline values: CDR1 SGHAT, CDR2 FQDESV (reference sequence). V shed 5 bases and J shed 8 bases, with 18 bases lying between them. This CDR3 comprises 14 residues. The CDR3 coding sequence is TGTGCCAGCAGCAGTACCGGCTGGAGGGGGGGCTACACCTTC. This translates into CASSSTGWRGGYTF.

V usage is TRBV12-3 or TRBV12-4 and J usage is TRBJ2-7; 12 bases align to TRBD2. Germline trimming cut 3 bases from V and 9 bases from J; bases unmatched to any gene: 9. The CDR3 sequence is 15 residues long. Here the CDR3 reads CASSFGTSGSTVQYF. CDR3 in DNA: TGTGCCAGCAGTTTTGGGACTAGCGGGTCAACTGTGCAGTACTTC.

The gene calls are TRBV12-5 and TRBJ1-1; 7 bases fit TRBD1. With 5 bases clipped from V and 0 bases from J, the junction kept 6 bases outside the gene matches. There are 15 residues in the CDR3. CDR1 LGHNT and CDR2 FRNRAP come from the germline V gene. The CDR3 bases are TGTGCTAGTGGTAACCCGACAGGGCTGAACACTGAAGCTTTCTTT. Translation gives CASGNPTGLNTEAFF.

This clonotype was seen a few times. The chain uses TRBV11-2 and TRBJ2-3; D unclear. The V gene lost 5 bases and the J gene lost 0 bases, with 15 bases spanning the gap. In germline, CDR1 is SGHAT, CDR2 FQNNGV. The CDR3 has 16 residues. CDR3 loop: CASSRSSPSSTDTQYF. CDR3 sequence (DNA): TGTGCCAGCAGCCGAAGCAGTCCCTCTAGCACAGATACGCAGTATTTT.

This clonotype showed up just a few times. The rearrangement joins TRBV7-2 to TRBJ1-6, with unresolved D. Looked up from germline, CDR1 is SGHTA and CDR2 is FQGNSA. The CDR3 spans 13 residues. Trimming removed 4 bases at V and 10 bases at J, with 11 bases between. CDR3 region: CASSYPPASPLHF. In nucleotides, the CDR3 is TGTGCCAGCAGCTACCCTCCGGCCTCACCCCTCCACTTT.

This clonotype ranks as medium-sized. The chain recombines TRBV20-1 with TRBJ2-3, with D perhaps matching TRBD1 or TRBD2 (6 bases each). CDR1 DFQATT and CDR2 SNEGSKA come from the germline V gene (reference sequence). Trimming took off 6 bases at V and 0 bases at J, with 16 bases between the two ends. The CDR3 runs 15 residues. The CDR3 DNA reads TGCAGTGCCCCGCATGCGGGACAAAGCACAGATACGCAGTATTTT. Translating gives CSAPHAGQSTDTQYF.

This clonotype was counted between two and nine times. CDR3 sequence (DNA): TGTGCCCGGGATCAGCCCCAGCATTTT. It codes for CARDQPQHF. V and J are TRBV19 and TRBJ1-5; D call uncertain. The CDR3 runs 9 residues. The germline CDR1 and CDR2 sequences are LNHDA and SQIVND (reference sequence). V shed 11 bases and J shed 5 bases, with 4 bases lying between them.

Judged by abundance, this clonotype is medium-sized. V is TRBV6-1 and J is TRBJ1-6; 8 bases align to TRBD1. CDR1 is MNHNS and CDR2 is SASEGT in the germline V gene. The ends lost 8 bases at V and 9 bases at J; junction bases unmatched: 9. CDR3 length: 14 amino acids. CDR3 sequence reads: CASRGQGFSSPLHF. CDR3 DNA sequence: TGTGCCAGCCGTGGACAGGGATTTTCTTCACCCCTCCACTTT.

This clonotype was seen a handful of times. The chain has TRBV20-1 and TRBJ1-4, with 9 bases matching TRBD1. The junction had 3 bases not matched to a gene; V was cut back by 5 bases and J by 5 bases. This CDR3 is built from 13 residues. The germline gives CDR1 DFQATT, CDR2 SNEGSKA (reference sequence). In DNA, the CDR3 is TGCAGTGCTGGGGGACAGGGAAATGAAAAACTGTTTTTT. Its protein is CSAGGQGNEKLFF.

This sequence joins TRBV6-5 and TRBJ1-5; D is uncertain. Germline V gene data show CDR1 as MNHEY and CDR2 as SVGAGI. This CDR3 has 13 residues. Trimming pared 0 bases from V and 7 bases from J, leaving 7 bases between. Written as DNA, the CDR3 is TGTGCCAGCAGTTACTCAACCGGACAGCCCCAGCATTTT. It specifies CASSYSTGQPQHF.

This clonotype occurred a few times. The genes are TRBV10-3 and TRBJ1-1; 10 bases line up with TRBD1. This CDR3 is built from 14 residues. The trim removed 6 bases at V and 4 bases at J, leaving 5 bases unmatched. From germline, CDR1 is ENHRY and CDR2 SYGVKD. CDR3 nucleotide sequence: TGTGCCATCAGCGACAGGGGGCAGATCACTGAAGCTTTCTTT. Encoded protein: CAISDRGQITEAFF.

The table lists this clonotype with a few counts. The V and J genes are TRBV21-1 and TRBJ2-1. TRBV21-1 is a pseudogene segment. There are 14 residues in the CDR3. The DNA for the CDR3 is TGTGCCAGCAGCAATGGAAATTCTTGGTATGAGCAGTTCTTC. This codes for CASSNGNSWYEQFF.

This clonotype came up a few times. CDR3 loop: CASSISTAEAFF. The CDR3 nucleotides read TGTGCCAGTAGTATAAGCACAGCCGAAGCTTTCTTT. The J gene is TRBJ1-1, the V gene TRBV19; no firm D call. CDR1 LNHDA and CDR2 SQIVND come from the germline V gene (reference sequence). This CDR3 has 12 residues. Trimming stripped 2 bases from V and 8 bases from J, with 9 bases between.

J is TRBJ2-3 and V is TRBV27; 7 nucleotides agree with TRBD1. This CDR3 is 16 amino acids long. The junction had 7 bases not matched to a gene; V was cut back by 4 bases and J by 0 bases. Germline V gene lookup returns CDR1 MNHEY and CDR2 SMNVEV (reference sequence). The CDR3 spells CASSSITGVSTDTQYF. The CDR3 DNA reads TGTGCCAGCAGTTCCATAACAGGGGTTAGCACAGATACGCAGTATTTT.

The rearrangement links TRBV24-1 to TRBJ2-1; D is perhaps TRBD2 (6 bases). This CDR3 is built from 17 residues. Germline CDR1 is KGHDR and CDR2 is SFDVKD. V shed 2 bases and J shed 6 bases, with 19 bases lying between them. The CDR3 loop is CATSDSTGAGRTNEQFF. As DNA, the CDR3 is TGTGCCACCAGTGATTCGACTGGTGCGGGGCGTACCAATGAGCAGTTCTTC.

The chain is built from TRBV5-1 and TRBJ1-3, with D possibly matching TRBD1 (5 bases). CDR1 is SGHRS, CDR2 YFSETQ, per germline. V was clipped by 3 bases and J by 0 bases, with 10 bases between them. The length of the CDR3 is 15 residues. The CDR3 region is CASSSGDHSGNTIYF. CDR3 nucleotide sequence: TGCGCCAGCAGCTCTGGGGACCACTCTGGAAACACCATATATTTT.

This chain joins TRBV7-9 and TRBJ2-7; the match to TRBD1 covers 9 bases. V shed 4 bases, J shed 6 bases, and the junction held 4 bases outside the gene matches. Germline V gene lookup returns CDR1 SEHNR and CDR2 FQNEAQ (reference sequence). This CDR3 has 13 amino acids. CDR3 coding DNA: TGTGCCAGCAGCTCCGGGACAGGGCTCGAGCAGTACTTC. Translation gives CASSSGTGLEQYF.